The following is a TCR beta chain sequence with its context. Its target is unknown. Per the germline V gene, CDR1 is SGHRS and CDR2 is YFSETQ. V gave up 4 bases and J gave up 1 base; unmatched junction bases: 7. This CDR3 has 17 residues. Quantitative 5'-RACE with molecular barcodes produced the TCR beta libraries. In TCRdb, the 5' RACE reads were re-called with MiXCR into one record per CDR3 protein. The sample lists 450,000 or so distinct CDR3 sequences, roughly a quarter seen once, with roughly 0.9% in the top ten. The entry originates in a study of CD8 T cells in ankylosing spondylitis. Study results and caveats: There were earlier reports of some motif variants in reactive arthritis synovial fluid and blood. Among TCR beta sequences, a motif of roughly 8 highly homologous variants appeared characteristic of ankylosing spondylitis blood. The authors found the disease-linked clones to be CD8+ and relatively rare in peripheral blood. Researchers reportedly found disease-linked clones significantly enriched in matched ankylosing spondylitis synovial fluid.

V usage is TRBV5-1 and J usage is TRBJ2-2; 10 bases fit TRBD2. The source material was blood, either unsorted or a sorted T cell fraction (not recorded which). The clonotype comes from a male donor with ankylosing spondylitis. CDR3: CASSPLLAGLNTGELFF. The CDR3 nucleotides read TGCGCCAGCAGCCCCTTACTAGCGGGGTTGAACACCGGGGAGCTGTTTTTT.